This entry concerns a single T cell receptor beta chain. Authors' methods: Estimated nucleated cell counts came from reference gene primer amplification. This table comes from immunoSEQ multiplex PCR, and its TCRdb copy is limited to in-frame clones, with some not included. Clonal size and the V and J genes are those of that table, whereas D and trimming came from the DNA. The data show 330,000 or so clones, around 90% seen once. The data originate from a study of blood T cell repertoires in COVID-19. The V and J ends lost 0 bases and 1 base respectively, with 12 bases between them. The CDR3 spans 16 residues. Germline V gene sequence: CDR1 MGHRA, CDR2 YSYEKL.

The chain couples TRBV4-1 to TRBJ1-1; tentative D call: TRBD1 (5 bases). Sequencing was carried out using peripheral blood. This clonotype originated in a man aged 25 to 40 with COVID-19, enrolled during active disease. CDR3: CASSQDAERGNTEAFF. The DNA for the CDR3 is TGCGCCAGCAGCCAAGATGCGGAAAGGGGGAACACTGAAGCTTTCTTT.